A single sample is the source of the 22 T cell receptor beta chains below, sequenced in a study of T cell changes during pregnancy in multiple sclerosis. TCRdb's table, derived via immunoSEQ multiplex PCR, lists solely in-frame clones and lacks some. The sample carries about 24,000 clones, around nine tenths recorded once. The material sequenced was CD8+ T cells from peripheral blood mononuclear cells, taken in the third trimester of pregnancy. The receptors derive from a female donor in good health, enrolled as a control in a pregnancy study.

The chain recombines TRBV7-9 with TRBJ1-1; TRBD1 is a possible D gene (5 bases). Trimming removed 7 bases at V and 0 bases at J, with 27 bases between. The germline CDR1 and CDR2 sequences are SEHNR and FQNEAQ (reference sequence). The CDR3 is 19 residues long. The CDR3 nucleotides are TGTGCCAGCACCCCACCCCCCCTCAGGGTGTGGGAATTGAACACTGAAGCTTTCTTT. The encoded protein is CASTPPPLRVWELNTEAFF.

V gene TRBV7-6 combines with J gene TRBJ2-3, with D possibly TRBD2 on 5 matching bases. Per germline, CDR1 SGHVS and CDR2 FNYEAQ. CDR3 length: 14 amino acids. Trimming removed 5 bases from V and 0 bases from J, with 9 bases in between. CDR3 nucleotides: TGTGCCAGCAGCAATGGACTTAGCACAGATACGCAGTATTTT. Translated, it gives CASSNGLSTDTQYF.

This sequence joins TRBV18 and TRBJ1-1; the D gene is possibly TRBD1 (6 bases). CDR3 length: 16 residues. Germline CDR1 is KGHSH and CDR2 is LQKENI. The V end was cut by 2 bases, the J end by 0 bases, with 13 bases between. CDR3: CASSPTGSLMNTEAFF. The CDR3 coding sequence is TGTGCCAGCTCACCAACAGGGAGCCTCATGAACACTGAAGCTTTCTTT.

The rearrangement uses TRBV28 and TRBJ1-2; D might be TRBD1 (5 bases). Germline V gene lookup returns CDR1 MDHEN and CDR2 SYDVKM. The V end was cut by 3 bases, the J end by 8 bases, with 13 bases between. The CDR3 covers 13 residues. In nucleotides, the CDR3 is TGTGCCAGCAGTTTCTGGCCAGGGAACGGCTACACCTTC. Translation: CASSFWPGNGYTF.

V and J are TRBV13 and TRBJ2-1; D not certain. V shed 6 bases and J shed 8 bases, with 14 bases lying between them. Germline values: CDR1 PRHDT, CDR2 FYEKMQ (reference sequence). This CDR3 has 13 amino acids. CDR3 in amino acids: CASSSPRGDEQFF. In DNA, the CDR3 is TGTGCCAGCAGTTCGCCCCGCGGAGATGAGCAGTTCTTC.

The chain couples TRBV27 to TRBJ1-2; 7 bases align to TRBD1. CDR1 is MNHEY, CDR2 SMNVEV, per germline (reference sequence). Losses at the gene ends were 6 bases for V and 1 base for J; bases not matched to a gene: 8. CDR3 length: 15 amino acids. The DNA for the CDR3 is TGTGCCAGCAGGTGGGGGACAGCAAATAACTATGGCTACACCTTC. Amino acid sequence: CASRWGTANNYGYTF.

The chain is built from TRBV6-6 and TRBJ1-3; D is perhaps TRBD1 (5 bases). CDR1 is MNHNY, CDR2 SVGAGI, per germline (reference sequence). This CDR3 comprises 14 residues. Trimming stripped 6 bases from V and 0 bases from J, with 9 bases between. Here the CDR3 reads CASSRQNSGNTIYF. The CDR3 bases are TGTGCCAGCAGCCGACAGAACTCTGGAAACACCATATATTTT.

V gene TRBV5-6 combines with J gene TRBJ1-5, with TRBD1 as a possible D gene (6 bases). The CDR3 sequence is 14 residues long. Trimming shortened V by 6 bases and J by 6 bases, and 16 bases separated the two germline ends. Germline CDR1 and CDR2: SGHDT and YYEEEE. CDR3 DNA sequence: TGTGCCAGCAATTCATGGGGGCGAAGTCAGCCCCAGCATTTT. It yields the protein CASNSWGRSQPQHF.

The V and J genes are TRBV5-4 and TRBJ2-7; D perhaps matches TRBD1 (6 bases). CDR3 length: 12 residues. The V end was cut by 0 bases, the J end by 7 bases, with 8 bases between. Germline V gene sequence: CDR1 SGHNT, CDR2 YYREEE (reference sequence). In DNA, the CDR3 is TGTGCCAGCAGCTTGGGTGGGACAGAGCAGTACTTC. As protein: CASSLGGTEQYF.

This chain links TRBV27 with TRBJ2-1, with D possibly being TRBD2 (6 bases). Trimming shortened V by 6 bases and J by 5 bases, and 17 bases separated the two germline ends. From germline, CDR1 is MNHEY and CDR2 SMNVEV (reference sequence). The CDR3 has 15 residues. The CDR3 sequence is CASSPIGAGHNEQFF. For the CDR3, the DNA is TGTGCCAGCAGCCCTATAGGAGCGGGTCACAATGAGCAGTTCTTC.

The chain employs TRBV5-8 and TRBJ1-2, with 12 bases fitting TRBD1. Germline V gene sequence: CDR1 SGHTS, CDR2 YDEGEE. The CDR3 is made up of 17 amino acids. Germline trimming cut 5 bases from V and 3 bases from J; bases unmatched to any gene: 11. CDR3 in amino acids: CASRPRDRGPEDYGYTF. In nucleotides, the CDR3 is TGTGCCAGCAGACCCCGGGACAGGGGGCCGGAGGACTATGGCTACACCTTC.

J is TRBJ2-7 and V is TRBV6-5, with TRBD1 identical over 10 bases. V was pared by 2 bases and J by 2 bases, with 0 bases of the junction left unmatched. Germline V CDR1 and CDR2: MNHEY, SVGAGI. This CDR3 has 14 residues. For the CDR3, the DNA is TGTGCCAGCAGTTACGGGACAGGGGCCTACGAGCAGTACTTC. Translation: CASSYGTGAYEQYF.

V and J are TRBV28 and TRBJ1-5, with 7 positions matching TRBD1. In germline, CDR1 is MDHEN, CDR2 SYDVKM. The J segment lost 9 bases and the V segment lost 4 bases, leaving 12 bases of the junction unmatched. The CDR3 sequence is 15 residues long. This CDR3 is CASSWGQGEVLPQHF. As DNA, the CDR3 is TGTGCCAGCAGTTGGGGGCAGGGGGAGGTCCTGCCCCAGCATTTT. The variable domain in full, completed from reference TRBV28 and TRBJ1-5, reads DVKVTQSSRYLVKRTGEKVFLECVQDMDHENMFWYRQDPGLGLRLIYFSYDVKMKEKGDIPEGYSVSREKKERFSLILESASTNQTSMYLCASSWGQGEVLPQHFGDGTRLSIL.

CDR3 nucleotides: TGTGCCAGTAGACACCAGAGGTGGGTACAGGGAGATGATGGCTACACCTTC. Its protein product is CASRHQRWVQGDDGYTF. J is TRBJ1-2 and V is TRBV19, with a tentative D call TRBD1 (6 bases). V lost 6 bases and J 6 bases, leaving 26 bases between the germline ends. The CDR3 has 17 amino acids. Germline CDR1 LNHDA, CDR2 SQIVND (reference sequence).

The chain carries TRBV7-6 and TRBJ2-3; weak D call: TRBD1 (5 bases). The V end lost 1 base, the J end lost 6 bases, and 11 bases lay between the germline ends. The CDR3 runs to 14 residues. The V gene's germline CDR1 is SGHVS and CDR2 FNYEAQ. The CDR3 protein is CASSLGSGADTQYF. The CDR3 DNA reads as TGTGCCAGCAGCTTAGGATCTGGGGCGGATACGCAGTATTTT.

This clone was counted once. CDR3 DNA: TGTGCTAGCCGCCGGGCGGGAGAGGATTGGTACGAGCAGTACTTC. Translation gives CASRRAGEDWYEQYF. V usage is TRBV12-5 and J usage is TRBJ2-7, with TRBD2 identical over 7 bases. The germline V gene has CDR1 LGHNT and CDR2 FRNRAP. This CDR3 has 15 residues. Trimming cost V 9 bases and J 4 bases; bases outside gene matches: 15.

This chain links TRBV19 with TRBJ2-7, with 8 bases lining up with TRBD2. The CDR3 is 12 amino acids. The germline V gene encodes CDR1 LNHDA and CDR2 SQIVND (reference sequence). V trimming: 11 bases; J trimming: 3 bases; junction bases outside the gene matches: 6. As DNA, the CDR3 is TGTGCCGCCGGGGGGGGTAGCTACGAGCAGTACTTC. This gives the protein CAAGGGSYEQYF.

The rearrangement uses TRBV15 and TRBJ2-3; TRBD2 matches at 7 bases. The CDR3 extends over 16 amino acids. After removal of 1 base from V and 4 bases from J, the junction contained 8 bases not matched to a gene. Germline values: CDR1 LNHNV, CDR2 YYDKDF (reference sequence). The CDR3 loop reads CATSRVSGRDADTQYF. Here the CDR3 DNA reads TGTGCCACCAGCAGAGTTTCAGGGAGGGATGCAGATACGCAGTATTTT.

CDR3 sequence reads: CASSEIGNSNQPQHF. The CDR3 bases are TGTGCCAGCAGTGAAATCGGGAATAGCAATCAGCCCCAGCATTTT. The gene calls are TRBV25-1 and TRBJ1-5; D gene uncertain. V was pared by 2 bases and J by 0 bases, with 8 bases between. The germline gives CDR1 MGHDK, CDR2 SYGVNS. This CDR3 has 15 residues.

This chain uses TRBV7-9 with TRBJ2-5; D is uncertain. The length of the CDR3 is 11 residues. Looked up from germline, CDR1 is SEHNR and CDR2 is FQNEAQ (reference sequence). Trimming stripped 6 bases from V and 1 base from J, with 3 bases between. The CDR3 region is CASSIQETQYF. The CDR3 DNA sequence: TGTGCCAGCAGTATCCAAGAGACCCAGTACTTC. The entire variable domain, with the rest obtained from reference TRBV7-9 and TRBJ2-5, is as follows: DTGVSQNPRHKITKRGQNVTFRCDPISEHNRLYWYRQTLGQGPEFLTYFQNEAQLEKSRLLSDRFSAERPKGSFSTLEIQRTEQGDSAMYLCASSIQETQYFGPGTRLLVL.

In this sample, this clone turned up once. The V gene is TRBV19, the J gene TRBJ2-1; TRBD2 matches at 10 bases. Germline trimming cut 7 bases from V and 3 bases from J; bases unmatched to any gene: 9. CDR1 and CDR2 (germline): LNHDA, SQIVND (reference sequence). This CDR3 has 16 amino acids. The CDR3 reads CASIGHVAGGYNEQFF. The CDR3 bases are TGTGCCAGTATAGGCCATGTAGCGGGAGGCTACAATGAGCAGTTCTTC.

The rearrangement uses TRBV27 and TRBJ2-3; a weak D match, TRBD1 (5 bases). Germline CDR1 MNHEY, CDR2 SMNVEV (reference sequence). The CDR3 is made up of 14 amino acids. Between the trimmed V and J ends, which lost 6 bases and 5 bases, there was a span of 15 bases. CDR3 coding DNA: TGTGCCAGCAGCCTTTGGACATCGGGAGATACGCAGTATTTT. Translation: CASSLWTSGDTQYF.